One TCR beta chain is described in this entry. This record comes from a study of blood T cell repertoires in COVID-19. Looking at the study overall: The cDNA or gDNA used as material had been derived from T cells, B-cell-depleted T cells, or PBMCs.

Clones were read by immunoSEQ multiplex PCR, and TCRdb kept only the in-frame ones, dropping some. The sample yields about 160,000 clones, more than 85% seen once. The CDR3 runs to 14 residues. CDR1 is GTSNPN and CDR2 is SVGIG in the germline V gene (reference sequence). Losses at the gene ends were 6 bases for V and 3 bases for J; bases not matched to a gene: 9. Sequencing was carried out using peripheral blood. The sequence was obtained from a man aged 55 to 69 with COVID-19, enrolled during active disease. V is TRBV30 and J is TRBJ1-2; 8 bases align to TRBD1. CDR3 DNA: TGTGCCTGCGATAAGGACAGGGTGTACTATGGCTACACCTTC. Its protein is CACDKDRVYYGYTF.